This T cell receptor (beta chain) derives from a study of T cells in Graves' hyperthyroidism and ophthalmopathy. In the study overall: Peripheral blood was secured at the point of initial diagnosis, before any treatment. Study-wide results and caveats: A median about 6 months before onset, the model predicted ophthalmopathy.

Remarks on this clonotype: Its antigen remains unidentified.

The germline V gene encodes CDR1 PRHDT and CDR2 FYEKMQ (reference sequence). CDR3 size: 15 residues. V gave up 2 bases and J gave up 4 bases; unmatched junction bases: 3. There were TCR beta CDR3 regions amplified from RNA transcripts. During a first-round RT-PCR of the TCR CDR3, the HTBI primer set was used. TCRdb reprocessed the multiplex PCR reads with MiXCR, giving one entry per CDR3 protein. The profile covers hundreds of thousands of distinct CDR3 sequences, with approximately 15% appearing a single time and roughly 4.3% taken by the ten largest. This receptor was identified in a woman aged 40 to 49 with Graves' ophthalmopathy. The sequenced sample consisted of blood. V is TRBV13 and J is TRBJ2-7; 12 bases map to TRBD2. The CDR3 nucleotides read TGTGCCAGCAGCTTAAGTACTAGCGGGAGGTACGAGCAGTACTTC. Its protein is CASSLSTSGRYEQYF.